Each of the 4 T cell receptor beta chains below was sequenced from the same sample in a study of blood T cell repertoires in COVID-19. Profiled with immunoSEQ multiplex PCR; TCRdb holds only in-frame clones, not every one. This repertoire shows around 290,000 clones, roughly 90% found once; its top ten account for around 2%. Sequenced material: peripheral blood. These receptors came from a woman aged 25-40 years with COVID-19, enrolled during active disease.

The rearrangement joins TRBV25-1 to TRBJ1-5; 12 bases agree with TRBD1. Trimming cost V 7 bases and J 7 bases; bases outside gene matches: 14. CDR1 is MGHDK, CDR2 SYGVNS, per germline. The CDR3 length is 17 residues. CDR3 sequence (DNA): TGTGCCAGCACCCGGGACAGGGGGCGGGGCTTGTCCCAGCCCCAGCATTTT. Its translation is CASTRDRGRGLSQPQHF.

The CDR3: CASIGGDGNTIYF. Written as DNA, the CDR3 is TGTGCCAGTATTGGAGGGGACGGAAACACCATATATTTT. The chain joins TRBV19 to TRBJ1-3; D perhaps matches TRBD1 (5 bases). Between the trimmed V and J ends, which lost 7 bases and 4 bases, there was a span of 11 bases. Germline CDR1 reads LNHDA; CDR2 reads SQIVND (reference sequence). The CDR3 extends over 13 amino acids.

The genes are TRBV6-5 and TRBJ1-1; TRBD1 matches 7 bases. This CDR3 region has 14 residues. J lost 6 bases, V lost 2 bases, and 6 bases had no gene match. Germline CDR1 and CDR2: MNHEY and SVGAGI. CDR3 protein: CASSYKGAGAEAFF. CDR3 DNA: TGTGCCAGCAGTTACAAGGGGGCAGGGGCTGAAGCTTTCTTT.

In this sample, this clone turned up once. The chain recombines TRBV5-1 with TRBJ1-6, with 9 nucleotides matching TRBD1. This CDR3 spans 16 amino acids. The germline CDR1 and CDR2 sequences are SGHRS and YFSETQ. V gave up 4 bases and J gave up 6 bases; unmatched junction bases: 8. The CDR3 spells CASSRTGTGINSPLHF. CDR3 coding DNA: TGCGCCAGCAGCAGAACCGGGACAGGGATTAATTCACCCCTCCACTTT.